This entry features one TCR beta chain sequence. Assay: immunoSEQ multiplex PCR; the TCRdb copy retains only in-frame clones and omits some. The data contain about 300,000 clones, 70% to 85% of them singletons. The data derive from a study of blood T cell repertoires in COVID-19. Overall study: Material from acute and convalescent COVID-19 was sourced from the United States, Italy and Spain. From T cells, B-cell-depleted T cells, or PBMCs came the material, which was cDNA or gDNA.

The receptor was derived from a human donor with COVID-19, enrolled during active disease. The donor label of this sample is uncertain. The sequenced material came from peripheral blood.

The CDR3 DNA follows: TGCGCCAGCAGCCAATCAAGACTAGCGGGAGGTCCTACGGGCACCGGGGAGCTGTTTTTT. Its translation: CASSQSRLAGGPTGTGELFF. V gene TRBV4-1 combines with J gene TRBJ2-2; 13 positions match TRBD2. The CDR3 is 20 residues long. V was clipped by 2 bases and J by 4 bases; unmatched bases: 13. Per germline, CDR1 MGHRA and CDR2 YSYEKL.